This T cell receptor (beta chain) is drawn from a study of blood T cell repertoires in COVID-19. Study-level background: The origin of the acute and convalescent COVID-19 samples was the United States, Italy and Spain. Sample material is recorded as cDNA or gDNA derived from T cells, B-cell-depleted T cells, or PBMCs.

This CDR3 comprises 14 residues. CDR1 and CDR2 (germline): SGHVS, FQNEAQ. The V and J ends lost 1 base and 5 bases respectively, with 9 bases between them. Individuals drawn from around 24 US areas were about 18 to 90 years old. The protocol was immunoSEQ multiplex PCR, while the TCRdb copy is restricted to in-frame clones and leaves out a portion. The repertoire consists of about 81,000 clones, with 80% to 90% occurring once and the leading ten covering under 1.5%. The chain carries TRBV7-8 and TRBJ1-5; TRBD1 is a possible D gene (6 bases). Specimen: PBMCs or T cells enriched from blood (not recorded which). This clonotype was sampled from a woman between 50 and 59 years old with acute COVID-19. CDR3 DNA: TGTGCCAGCAGCTTAGGGCAGGGGCATCAGCCCCAGCATTTT. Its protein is CASSLGQGHQPQHF.